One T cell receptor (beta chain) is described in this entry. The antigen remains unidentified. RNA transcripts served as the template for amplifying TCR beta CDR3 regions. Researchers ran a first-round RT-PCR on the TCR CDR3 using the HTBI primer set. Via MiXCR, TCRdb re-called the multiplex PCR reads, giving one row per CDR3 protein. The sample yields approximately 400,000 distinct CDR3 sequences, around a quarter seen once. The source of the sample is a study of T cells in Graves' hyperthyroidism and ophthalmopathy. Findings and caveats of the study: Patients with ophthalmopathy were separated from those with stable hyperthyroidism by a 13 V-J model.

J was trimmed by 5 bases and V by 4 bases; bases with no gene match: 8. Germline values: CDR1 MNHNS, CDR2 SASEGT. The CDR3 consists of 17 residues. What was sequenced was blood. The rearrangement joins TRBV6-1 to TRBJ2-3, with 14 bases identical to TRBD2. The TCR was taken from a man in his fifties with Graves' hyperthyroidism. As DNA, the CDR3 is TGTGCCAGCAGTGGGACTAGCGGGAGGATCTTGCAAGATACGCAGTATTTT. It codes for CASSGTSGRILQDTQYF.